The clone carrying this TCR beta chain was seen a single time. TCRdb's copy holds only in-frame clones and misses some; the assay was immunoSEQ multiplex PCR. The sample has about 110,000 clones, 90% to 95% seen once. The sample is drawn from a study of T cell changes during pregnancy in multiple sclerosis. The CDR3 has 15 amino acids. From germline, CDR1 is MNHEY and CDR2 SMNVEV (reference sequence). V was clipped by 6 bases and J by 4 bases; unmatched bases: 7. The sequence was collected from a female donor with multiple sclerosis, enrolled in a pregnancy study. The chain is built from TRBV27 and TRBJ2-1, with 9 bases identical to TRBD1. The source was peripheral blood, collected after pregnancy. CDR3 in amino acids: CASSPGTGLYNEQFF. The DNA of the CDR3 is TGTGCCAGCAGCCCCGGGACAGGGCTATACAATGAGCAGTTCTTC.